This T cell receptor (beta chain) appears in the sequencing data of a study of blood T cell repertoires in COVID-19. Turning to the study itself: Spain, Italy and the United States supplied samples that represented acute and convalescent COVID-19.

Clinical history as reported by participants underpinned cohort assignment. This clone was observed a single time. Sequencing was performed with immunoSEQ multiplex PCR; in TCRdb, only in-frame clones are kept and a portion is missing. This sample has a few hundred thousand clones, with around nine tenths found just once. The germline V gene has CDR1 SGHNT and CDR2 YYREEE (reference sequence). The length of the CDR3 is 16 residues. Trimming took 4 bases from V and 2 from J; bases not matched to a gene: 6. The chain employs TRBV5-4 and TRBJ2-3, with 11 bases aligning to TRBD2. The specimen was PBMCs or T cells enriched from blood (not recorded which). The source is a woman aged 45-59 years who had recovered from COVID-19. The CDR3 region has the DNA TGTGCCAGCAGCGCGACTAGCGGGGAGTCCACAGATACGCAGTATTTT. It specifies CASSATSGESTDTQYF.